This T cell receptor (beta chain) appears in the sequencing data of a study of T cell changes during pregnancy in multiple sclerosis. Germline V gives CDR1 PRHDT, CDR2 FYEKMQ (reference sequence). V was shortened by 9 bases and J by 1 base, with 27 bases between the two germline ends. CDR3 length: 18 residues. Repertoires were generated with immunoSEQ multiplex PCR, while TCRdb's copy carries only in-frame clones and drops some. The sample records around 34,000 clones, over 90% being singletons. The rearrangement links TRBV13 to TRBJ1-1; maybe TRBD1 (5 bases). The TCR was taken from a female donor with multiple sclerosis, enrolled in a pregnancy study. The specimen was CD4+ T cells from peripheral blood mononuclear cells, collected in the second trimester of pregnancy. The CDR3 DNA sequence: TGTGCCAGTATCGCGGGCTTCCTTGTGGGACTTAGGAACACTGAAGCTTTCTTT. Protein sequence: CASIAGFLVGLRNTEAFF.